Shown below are 27 T cell receptor beta chains from a single sample sequenced in a study of metastatic and nonmetastatic thyroid tumors. TCRdb re-analyzed the PCR reads through MiXCR. The table shows 10,000 to 12,000 clones, with about 26% occurring only once. Patients underwent thyroid surgery, and none had received any treatment before it. The sequenced material came from tumor tissue. The receptors shown here come from a male donor with papillary thyroid cancer or a benign thyroid nodule (not recorded which). Some clones in this sample may be carry-over from other donors' samples.

The chain is built from TRBV5-1 and TRBJ1-3; weak D call: TRBD1 (6 bases). V was shortened by 3 bases and J by 7 bases, with 14 bases between the two germline ends. CDR3 length: 14 residues. Per germline, CDR1 SGHRS and CDR2 YFSETQ. The CDR3: CASSSTYQGNTIYF. As DNA, the CDR3 is TGCGCCAGCAGCTCCACATATCAGGGGAACACCATATATTTT. Complete variable domain (other parts from reference TRBV5-1 and TRBJ1-3): KAGVTQTPRYLIKTRGQQVTLSCSPISGHRSVSWYQQTPGQGLQFLFEYFSETQRNKGNFPGRFSGRQFSNSRSEMNVSTLELGDSALYLCASSSTYQGNTIYFGEGSWLTVV.

The rearrangement links TRBV4-1 to TRBJ2-7; 9 nucleotides match TRBD1. V lost 0 bases, J lost 3 bases, and 6 bases stayed unmatched. CDR1 and CDR2 from the germline V gene are MGHRA and YSYEKL. The CDR3 sequence is 16 residues long. CDR3 protein: CASSQDWGQGLYEQYF. The CDR3 DNA reads as TGCGCCAGCAGCCAAGATTGGGGACAGGGACTCTACGAGCAGTACTTC.

This clone was seen a single time. The chain is built from TRBV5-1 and TRBJ2-7; D tentatively fits TRBD1 or TRBD2 (5 bases each). This CDR3 has 13 residues. In germline, CDR1 is SGHRS, CDR2 YFSETQ. V was clipped by 0 bases and J by 13 bases, with 17 bases between them. The CDR3 loop is CASSLGPESGHYF. CDR3 in DNA: TGCGCCAGCAGCTTGGGTCCCGAGAGCGGACATTACTTC.

The DNA of the CDR3 is TGTGCCAGCAGTTTTAGTACTAGCGGGGGCCCGTACCAAGAGACCCAGTACTTC. Its translation is CASSFSTSGGPYQETQYF. The chain joins TRBV28 to TRBJ2-5; 11 bases fit TRBD2. This CDR3 has 18 residues. Germline V CDR1 and CDR2: MDHEN, SYDVKM. The V gene end was trimmed by 3 bases and the J gene end by 0 bases; junction bases not matched to a gene: 9.

The chain uses TRBV20-1 and TRBJ2-7; 9 nucleotides line up with TRBD2. Germline trimming cut 0 bases from V and 3 bases from J; bases unmatched to any gene: 6. Germline CDR1 DFQATT, CDR2 SNEGSKA (reference sequence). CDR3 length: 15 amino acids. The DNA for the CDR3 is TGCAGTGCTAGAGATTTGCGGGAGGGCATCTACGAGCAGTACTTC. Its translation is CSARDLREGIYEQYF.

Remarks on this clone: A much larger clone lies one base from this, so it may be a read error. Other nucleotide sequences from this sample produce the same CDR3. The V call is TRBV6-5, the J call TRBJ2-3; D may match TRBD1 or TRBD2 (6 bases each). This CDR3 has 17 amino acids. V shed 7 bases and J shed 0 bases, with 20 bases lying between them. Germline assignment: CDR1 MNHEY and CDR2 SVGAGI. CDR3 nucleotide sequence: TGTGCCAGCACCTCAAGGGGGGTGGGTCCAAGCACAGATACGCAGTATTTT. Its protein product is CASTSRGVGPSTDTQYF.

The chain links TRBV19 to TRBJ1-1; D remains unclear. Germline CDR1 is LNHDA and CDR2 is SQIVND (reference sequence). The V end lost 6 bases, the J end lost 4 bases, and 27 bases lay between the germline ends. The CDR3 totals 18 residues. CDR3 nucleotide sequence: TGTGCCAGTAGGGTACAGTGGGCCCCAGTGGGCGGCGGCACTGAAGCTTTCTTT. This gives the protein CASRVQWAPVGGGTEAFF.

This clone is classed as medium-sized (0.01 to 0.1%). The chain uses TRBV20-1 and TRBJ1-1; D ambiguous. Trimming took off 3 bases at V and 5 bases at J, with 10 bases between the two ends. CDR3 length equals 12 residues. Germline V gives CDR1 DFQATT, CDR2 SNEGSKA (reference sequence). CDR3 protein: CSASNSGTEAFF. The CDR3 bases are TGCAGTGCTAGTAACTCGGGGACTGAAGCTTTCTTT.

This clone has just a few counts. This CDR3 reads CASSVGRNSNQPQHF. The CDR3 bases are TGTGCCAGCAGTGTGGGGCGGAATAGCAATCAGCCCCAGCATTTT. V and J are TRBV6-1 and TRBJ1-5; tentatively, D is TRBD1 (5 bases). This CDR3 contains 15 residues. Germline loops: CDR1 MNHNS, CDR2 SASEGT. Trimming shortened V by 4 bases and J by 0 bases, and 10 bases separated the two germline ends.

Written as DNA, the CDR3 is TGTGCCAGCAGCCGACTAGCGGGAGACTACGAGCAGTACTTC. Its protein is CASSRLAGDYEQYF. V is TRBV3-1 and J is TRBJ2-7; TRBD2 agrees at 12 bases. Germline trimming cut 4 bases from V and 3 bases from J; bases unmatched to any gene: 1. The CDR3 contains 14 residues. Germline V gives CDR1 LGHDT, CDR2 YNNKEL (reference sequence).

This clone appeared a few times. This sequence joins TRBV24-1 and TRBJ1-5, with D unclear. This CDR3 comprises 13 residues. V was clipped by 5 bases and J by 7 bases, with 11 bases between them. The germline gives CDR1 KGHDR, CDR2 SFDVKD. CDR3 nucleotide sequence: TGTGCCACCAGTGGCCTGGAGGGACAGCCCCAGCATTTT. Translation gives CATSGLEGQPQHF.

By share, this clone ranks as medium-sized. Here the CDR3 reads CASRGRGPDTQYF. DNA for the CDR3: TGTGCCAGCAGGGGGCGGGGTCCAGATACGCAGTATTTT. V gene TRBV28 combines with J gene TRBJ2-3, with D perhaps matching TRBD2 (6 bases). The length of the CDR3 is 13 residues. With 6 bases removed from V and 4 bases from J, the gap between germline ends came to 11 bases. Germline CDR1 reads MDHEN; CDR2 reads SYDVKM. The full variable domain, its missing parts supplied by reference TRBV28 and TRBJ2-3, is DVKVTQSSRYLVKRTGEKVFLECVQDMDHENMFWYRQDPGLGLRLIYFSYDVKMKEKGDIPEGYSVSREKKERFSLILESASTNQTSMYLCASRGRGPDTQYFGPGTRLTVL.

The chain employs TRBV20-1 and TRBJ2-1; 9 bases align to TRBD2. This CDR3 region has 16 residues. V gave up 0 bases and J gave up 9 bases; unmatched junction bases: 12. Per germline, CDR1 DFQATT and CDR2 SNEGSKA (reference sequence). This CDR3 is CSARDQGSGGSGEQFF. CDR3 DNA: TGCAGTGCTAGAGATCAGGGTAGCGGGGGATCTGGTGAGCAGTTCTTC.

This clone was observed once. The CDR3 sequence is CASSLGGAPINQPQHF. CDR3 nucleotide sequence: TGTGCCAGCAGCCTCGGGGGGGCTCCTATCAATCAGCCCCAGCATTTT. The chain couples TRBV11-1 to TRBJ1-5; maybe TRBD1 (6 bases). Deletions cut 5 bases from V and 3 bases from J, with 17 bases between. CDR3 length: 16 amino acids. CDR1 and CDR2 from the germline V gene are SGHAT and FQDESV (reference sequence).

This chain connects TRBV7-8 to TRBJ1-2; no definite D call. There are 14 residues in the CDR3. Trimming pared 1 base from V and 2 bases from J, leaving 8 bases between. Germline V lookup: CDR1 SGHVS, CDR2 FQNEAQ. The CDR3 region has the DNA TGTGCCAGCAGCTTAGATCCGAGAAACTATGGCTACACCTTC. It specifies CASSLDPRNYGYTF.

This clone appeared many times. This rearrangement joins TRBV7-6 to TRBJ2-7; tentative D call: TRBD1 (6 bases). Trimming cost V 8 bases and J 0 bases, with 11 bases left between them. CDR3 length: 13 amino acids. CDR1 and CDR2 (germline): SGHVS, FNYEAQ. The CDR3 loop reads CASGDKSSYEQYV. The CDR3 DNA reads TGTGCCAGCGGGGACAAGAGCTCCTACGAGCAGTACGTC.

Sample share makes this clone medium-sized (0.01 to 0.1%). The junction differs from germline at one of its ends, possibly a read error. The CDR3 nucleotides are TGTGCTAGCAGCTTGGGGACTAGCGGGAGTGCAGATACGCAGTATTTT. This gives the protein CASSLGTSGSADTQYF. The chain uses TRBV7-7 and TRBJ2-3; 14 nucleotides match TRBD2. CDR1 and CDR2 (germline): SSHAT, FNYEAQ (reference sequence). This CDR3 is 16 amino acids long.

The chain uses TRBV20-1 and TRBJ2-7; D gene uncertain. Germline CDR1 and CDR2: DFQATT and SNEGSKA (reference sequence). The CDR3 length is 10 residues. Trimming left V 0 bases short and J 4 bases short, with 1 base between. Here the CDR3 reads CSARDYEQYF. Written as DNA, the CDR3 is TGCAGTGCTAGAGATTACGAGCAGTACTTC.

The DNA of the CDR3 is TGCAGTGCTCCTCCGCCCGGGACCCCCGGGGAGCTGTTTTTT. This gives the protein CSAPPPGTPGELFF. The rearrangement joins TRBV20-1 to TRBJ2-2; the D gene could be TRBD1 or TRBD2 (5 bases each). Trimming cost V 5 bases and J 6 bases, with 16 bases left between them. This CDR3 contains 14 residues. Germline V gene data show CDR1 as DFQATT and CDR2 as SNEGSKA (reference sequence).

This clone occurred many times. In nucleotides, the CDR3 is TGTGCCAGCAGTTTCGGGACAGGGCCCGAAACCGGGGAGCTGTTTTTT. This encodes CASSFGTGPETGELFF. V and J are TRBV27 and TRBJ2-2, with 9 bases aligning to TRBD1. V lost 3 bases to trimming and J lost 5 bases; unmatched junction nucleotides: 7. The CDR3 is 16 residues long. The germline V gene encodes CDR1 MNHEY and CDR2 SMNVEV (reference sequence).

Regarding this clone: A much larger clone differs from this one at a single base, so this may be a read error. The CDR3 ends on some other residue instead of the conserved phenylalanine or tryptophan, so this is likely a read error. The CDR3 region is CASSGRLAGVEETQYS. For the CDR3, the DNA is TGTGCCAGCAGCGGGCGACTAGCGGGAGTGGAAGAGACCCAGTACTCC. The genes are TRBV3-1 and TRBJ2-5; 12 bases line up with TRBD2. V trimming: 5 bases; J trimming: 3 bases; junction bases outside the gene matches: 7. This CDR3 is 16 amino acids long. Looked up from germline, CDR1 is LGHDT and CDR2 is YNNKEL (reference sequence).

This clone is labeled as medium-sized. Other DNA sequences in this specimen translate into the identical CDR3. This chain links TRBV7-6 with TRBJ2-2; TRBD2 matches at 14 bases. Trimming cost V 5 bases and J 4 bases; bases outside gene matches: 9. Germline CDR1 and CDR2: SGHVS and FNYEAQ. The CDR3 length is 18 residues. In DNA, the CDR3 is TGTGCCAGCAGCCAAGGGACTAGCGGGGGACCGACCACCGGGGAGCTGTTTTTT. Its protein product is CASSQGTSGGPTTGELFF.

This chain connects TRBV20-1 to TRBJ2-3; 9 bases align to TRBD2. Germline V CDR1 and CDR2: DFQATT, SNEGSKA (reference sequence). This CDR3 contains 15 residues. J gave up 5 bases and V 3 bases, and 9 bases lay outside the gene matches. This chain's CDR3 is CSASRSGRRGDTQYF. CDR3 coding DNA: TGCAGTGCTAGCCGTAGCGGGAGAAGGGGAGATACGCAGTATTTT.

This clone is labeled medium-sized (0.01 to 0.1%). The V and J genes are TRBV7-8 and TRBJ1-4; weak D call: TRBD1 (5 bases). Per the germline V gene, CDR1 is SGHVS and CDR2 is FQNEAQ. This CDR3 region has 15 residues. Trimming left V 2 bases short and J 7 bases short, with 14 bases between. In DNA, the CDR3 is TGTGCCAGCAGCTTATATTTCGGGGGTGGTGAAAAACTGTTTTTT. Amino acid sequence: CASSLYFGGGEKLFF.

This clone came up a few times. The chain recombines TRBV12-3 or TRBV12-4 with TRBJ2-1, with TRBD1 matching over 7 bases. The CDR3 spans 15 residues. After removal of 6 bases from V and 3 bases from J, the junction contained 8 bases not matched to a gene. CDR3 in amino acids: CASSQDRAVYNEQFF. The CDR3 DNA reads TGTGCCAGCAGCCAAGACAGGGCCGTCTACAATGAGCAGTTCTTC.

This clone has only one observation. The chain combines TRBV5-1 with TRBJ2-3; no clear D. This CDR3 spans 13 amino acids. V lost 0 bases and J 2 bases, leaving 4 bases between the germline ends. Germline V gene data show CDR1 as SGHRS and CDR2 as YFSETQ. The CDR3 here is CASSLVFTDTQYF. CDR3 in DNA: TGCGCCAGCAGCTTGGTCTTCACAGATACGCAGTATTTT.

There are many counts of this clone. A much larger clonotype is one base distant, so this may be a read error. Other DNA sequences of this sample code for an identical CDR3. J is TRBJ2-3 and V is TRBV7-7; D possibly corresponds to TRBD2 (5 bases). V shed 5 bases and J shed 3 bases, with 9 bases lying between them. This CDR3 has 13 amino acids. CDR1 and CDR2 from the germline V gene are SSHAT and FNYEAQ (reference sequence). In DNA, the CDR3 is TGTGCCAGCAGCGCCTCGGGAACAGATACGCAGTATTTT. As protein: CASSASGTDTQYF.